The text below deals with one T cell receptor beta chain. No antigen is known for it. This sample was taken from a study of T cell responses to AZD1222 COVID-19 vaccine. Assay: immunoSEQ multiplex PCR; the TCRdb copy retains only in-frame clones and omits some. The sample holds tens of thousands of clones; around nine tenths are singletons and the top ten take about 5.4%. Germline V gives CDR1 SGHAT, CDR2 FQNNGV. The trim removed 5 bases at V and 8 bases at J, leaving 11 bases unmatched. This CDR3 region has 14 residues. The study, taken as a whole, reports: Close to half of all spike-specific TCRs reportedly target regions of the variants that are unmutated. Recipients of two AZD1222 doses showed rising Spike-specific TCR breadth and depth. The sample set comprised mostly white British donors with more females, and clonal diversity was possibly underestimated. No repertoire was sampled before or during the peak T cell response, only after it.

The input for sequencing was peripheral blood, taken 28 days after the second AZD1222 dose. The chain uses TRBV11-2 and TRBJ1-2; 7 bases map to TRBD1. The origin of this receptor is an adult who received the AZD1222 COVID-19 vaccine. CDR3 protein: CASSATGSLVGYTF. The CDR3 coding sequence is TGTGCCAGCAGCGCGACAGGGAGCCTTGTAGGCTACACCTTC.